Below are 26 T cell receptor beta chains sequenced from a single sample in a study of Ad26.COV2.S vaccination and SARS-CoV-2 variants. Assay used: immunoSEQ multiplex PCR; TCRdb lists only in-frame clones, some missing. Seen here are some 390,000 clones, approximately 89% observed once, and the top ten hold approximately 1.9%. Regarding treatment: some 20 received Ad26.COV2.S at low or high dose, single or two shots; 5 received placebo; per-sample allocation not given. Samples were taken on day 63 after the first vaccine or placebo injection. The source material was peripheral blood, sampled in a trial of Ad26.COV2.S vaccine versus placebo. The receptors were sampled from a person aged 18 to 59 who received the Ad26.COV2.S COVID-19 vaccine or a placebo.

This clone was counted between two and nine times. V usage is TRBV11-2 and J usage is TRBJ2-1, with 8 bases fitting TRBD2. The junction had 5 bases not matched to a gene; V was cut back by 4 bases and J by 0 bases. The germline CDR1 and CDR2 sequences are SGHAT and FQNNGV. The CDR3 consists of 16 residues. The CDR3 loop is CASSSLAGRSYNEQFF. DNA for the CDR3: TGTGCCAGCAGCTCCCTAGCGGGCCGCTCCTACAATGAGCAGTTCTTC.

This clone appeared a few times. Other nucleotide sequences in the sample specify the same CDR3. The CDR3: CASSPGTSGYNEQFF. Here the CDR3 DNA reads TGTGCCAGCAGTCCCGGGACTAGCGGATACAATGAGCAGTTCTTC. The chain uses TRBV6-4 and TRBJ2-1; 11 bases are shared with TRBD2. V was clipped by 5 bases and J by 4 bases; unmatched bases: 4. The CDR3 length is 15 residues. Germline V gene lookup returns CDR1 MRHNA and CDR2 SNTAGT.

This rearrangement joins TRBV19 to TRBJ2-3; D ambiguous. The germline V gene has CDR1 LNHDA and CDR2 SQIVND (reference sequence). The length of the CDR3 is 16 residues. V was shortened by 3 bases and J by 4 bases, with 17 bases between the two germline ends. The DNA for the CDR3 is TGTGCCAGTAGTATCGTAGGTCAAGAGGTCTCAGATACGCAGTATTTT. It is translated as CASSIVGQEVSDTQYF. Looking up the rest from reference TRBV19 and TRBJ2-3 gives the full variable domain: DGGITQSPKYLFRKEGQNVTLSCEQNLNHDAMYWYRQDPGQGLRLIYYSQIVNDFQKGDIAEGYSVSREKKESFPLTVTSAQKNPTAFYLCASSIVGQEVSDTQYFGPGTRLTVL.

This clone has just a few counts. V is TRBV5-4 and J is TRBJ2-1; 7 nucleotides align to TRBD2. The germline gives CDR1 SGHNT, CDR2 YYREEE (reference sequence). This CDR3 is 15 amino acids long. V shed 3 bases, J shed 4 bases, and the junction held 7 bases outside the gene matches. The CDR3 protein is CASSSQLAPYNEQFF. Written as DNA, the CDR3 is TGTGCCAGCAGCTCACAACTAGCGCCTTACAATGAGCAGTTCTTC.

Only one count was recorded for this clone. This chain links TRBV9 with TRBJ2-3; D is perhaps TRBD2 (5 bases). Germline V gene lookup returns CDR1 SGDLS and CDR2 YYNGEE. CDR3 length: 16 amino acids. The V gene lost 4 bases and the J gene lost 2 bases, with 17 bases spanning the gap. The CDR3 DNA is TGTGCCAGCAGCAGGACTCCCTTATCACACACAGATACGCAGTATTTT. This translates into CASSRTPLSHTDTQYF. The whole variable domain, remainder taken from reference TRBV9 and TRBJ2-3, is DSGVTQTPKHLITATGQRVTLRCSPRSGDLSVYWYQQSLDQGLQFLIQYYNGEERAKGNILERFSAQQFPDLHSELNLSSLELGDSALYFCASSRTPLSHTDTQYFGPGTRLTVL.

The CDR3 loop reads CASSWRQGTEAFF. CDR3 sequence (DNA): TGTGCCAGCAGCTGGAGACAGGGCACTGAAGCTTTCTTT. The chain carries TRBV7-6 and TRBJ1-1, with 7 bases aligning to TRBD1. The germline CDR1 and CDR2 sequences are SGHVS and FNYEAQ. With 4 bases clipped from V and 4 bases from J, the junction kept 3 bases outside the gene matches. The CDR3 is 13 residues long.

The gene calls are TRBV28 and TRBJ2-7; unclear D gene. V was cut by 3 bases and J by 2 bases, with 8 bases left in between. In germline, CDR1 is MDHEN, CDR2 SYDVKM. This CDR3 is 13 amino acids long. The CDR3 spells CASSFVRPYEQYF. The CDR3 nucleotides read TGTGCCAGCAGTTTCGTCAGGCCCTACGAGCAGTACTTC.

CDR3 residues: CASSYGRIFGFSTGELFF. CDR3 DNA sequence: TGTGCCAGCAGTTACGGAAGGATTTTTGGGTTTAGCACCGGGGAGCTGTTTTTT. The chain couples TRBV6-2 or TRBV6-3 to TRBJ2-2; no firm D call. Between the trimmed V and J ends, which lost 2 bases and 4 bases, there was a span of 20 bases. This CDR3 comprises 18 residues. Germline V gene lookup returns CDR1 MNHEY and CDR2 SVGEGT.

V is TRBV30 and J is TRBJ1-4, with 10 bases aligning to TRBD1. Germline values: CDR1 GTSNPN, CDR2 SVGIG (reference sequence). This CDR3 has 17 amino acids. Unmatched junction bases numbered 13, after V lost 2 bases and J lost 7 bases. CDR3 residues: CAWSPGTGDGAPEKLFF. The CDR3 DNA follows: TGTGCCTGGAGTCCCGGGACAGGGGACGGGGCTCCTGAAAAACTGTTTTTT.

This clone appeared once. This chain links TRBV6-2 or TRBV6-3 with TRBJ2-7; TRBD2 agrees at 9 bases. Germline V gene lookup returns CDR1 MNHEY and CDR2 SVGEGT. Unmatched junction bases numbered 9, after V lost 6 bases and J lost 0 bases. CDR3 size: 16 residues. The CDR3 sequence is CASSPAPGLASYEQYF. The CDR3 DNA is TGTGCCAGCAGCCCAGCCCCGGGACTAGCCTCCTACGAGCAGTACTTC.

The rearrangement links TRBV9 to TRBJ2-3, with 7 bases matching TRBD1. The germline V gene encodes CDR1 SGDLS and CDR2 YYNGEE. This CDR3 has 17 amino acids. J lost 0 bases, V lost 3 bases, and 10 bases had no gene match. CDR3 nucleotides: TGTGCCAGCAGCGCCAATCCCGGACAGGCTAGCACAGATACGCAGTATTTT. Protein product: CASSANPGQASTDTQYF.

This chain connects TRBV25-1 to TRBJ2-2, with TRBD1 matching over 8 bases. The CDR3 covers 16 residues. Germline-derived CDR1 and CDR2 are MGHDK and SYGVNS. The trim removed 8 bases at V and 7 bases at J, leaving 15 bases unmatched. The CDR3 spells CASPFGDRLEVGELFF. The CDR3 DNA is TGTGCCAGCCCTTTCGGGGACAGGTTAGAGGTCGGGGAGCTGTTTTTT.

The J gene is TRBJ2-7, the V gene TRBV15, with 7 positions matching TRBD1. CDR3 length: 14 amino acids. CDR1 is LNHNV, CDR2 YYDKDF, per germline (reference sequence). Trimming took 1 base from V and 4 from J; bases not matched to a gene: 4. CDR3 sequence: CATSRGDREYEQYF. The CDR3 DNA is TGTGCCACCAGCAGAGGCGACAGGGAGTACGAGCAGTACTTC.

The chain links TRBV28 to TRBJ2-7, with 7 bases that match TRBD1. The CDR3 is 13 amino acids. Germline lookup yields CDR1 MDHEN and CDR2 SYDVKM. V lost 7 bases to trimming and J lost 4 bases; unmatched junction nucleotides: 7. As DNA, the CDR3 is TGTGCCAGCACCAGGGGGATCGGGTACGAGCAGTACTTC. It yields the protein CASTRGIGYEQYF.

This chain links TRBV19 with TRBJ1-5, with 10 bases fitting TRBD1. CDR1 LNHDA and CDR2 SQIVND come from the germline V gene (reference sequence). This CDR3 comprises 16 residues. J gave up 4 bases and V 4 bases, and 7 bases lay outside the gene matches. CDR3 sequence: CASSTMGQGSNQPQHF. As DNA, the CDR3 is TGTGCCAGTAGTACCATGGGACAGGGGTCGAATCAGCCCCAGCATTTT.

The chain recombines TRBV28 with TRBJ1-3; D gene unclear. This CDR3 contains 14 residues. Trimming stripped 3 bases from V and 4 bases from J, with 10 bases between. The germline CDR1 and CDR2 sequences are MDHEN and SYDVKM. The CDR3 sequence: CASSFNGRGNTIYF. For the CDR3, the DNA is TGTGCCAGCAGTTTCAATGGTCGCGGAAACACCATATATTTT.

The J gene is TRBJ2-7, the V gene TRBV9, with 12 bases that match TRBD2. The trim removed 0 bases at V and 5 bases at J, leaving 9 bases unmatched. There are 17 residues in the CDR3. In germline, CDR1 is SGDLS, CDR2 YYNGEE. CDR3 region: CASSVGPPASGRDEQYF. CDR3 DNA sequence: TGTGCCAGCAGCGTAGGCCCTCCGGCTAGCGGGAGGGACGAGCAGTACTTC.

The rearrangement joins TRBV3-1 (or the pseudogene TRBV3-2) to TRBJ1-1, with TRBD1 identical over 9 bases. The trim removed 4 bases at V and 3 bases at J, leaving 0 bases unmatched. Germline V CDR1 and CDR2: LGHDT, YNNKEL (reference sequence). The length of the CDR3 is 13 residues. CDR3 DNA sequence: TGTGCCAGCAGCCGGACAGGGGACACTGAAGCTTTCTTT. This gives the protein CASSRTGDTEAFF.

V gene TRBV4-2 combines with J gene TRBJ1-1; 8 bases are a match to TRBD1. Per germline, CDR1 LGHNA and CDR2 YNFKEQ. This CDR3 is 14 amino acids long. Unmatched junction bases numbered 3, after V lost 3 bases and J lost 3 bases. CDR3: CASSHHRGYTEAFF. CDR3 bases: TGTGCCAGCAGCCATCACAGGGGGTACACTGAAGCTTTCTTT.

V is TRBV20-1 and J is TRBJ2-2; tentatively, D is TRBD2 (5 bases). The CDR3 is 14 amino acids. The V gene lost 3 bases and the J gene lost 4 bases, with 12 bases spanning the gap. CDR1 is DFQATT, CDR2 SNEGSKA, per germline (reference sequence). CDR3 region: CSASTSAGTGELFF. The CDR3 region has the DNA TGCAGTGCTAGTACAAGTGCGGGCACCGGGGAGCTGTTTTTT.

In its sample, this clone was seen once. The V call is TRBV19, the J call TRBJ2-1; TRBD2 aligns across 9 bases. Germline assignment: CDR1 LNHDA and CDR2 SQIVND (reference sequence). The length of the CDR3 is 13 residues. V shed 6 bases and J 9 bases; nucleotides not matched to a gene: 6. The CDR3 loop is CASSVAGVSEQFF. Here the CDR3 DNA reads TGTGCCAGTAGCGTAGCGGGAGTCAGTGAGCAGTTCTTC.

The chain recombines TRBV2 with TRBJ2-1, with 16 bases identical to TRBD2. The length of the CDR3 is 18 residues. The V gene end was trimmed by 2 bases and the J gene end by 8 bases; junction bases not matched to a gene: 9. In germline, CDR1 is SNHLY, CDR2 FYNNEI. In nucleotides, the CDR3 is TGTGCCAGCAGTGAACTGTCCGGGACTAGCGGGAGGGAGGATGAGCAGTTCTTC. This sequence encodes CASSELSGTSGREDEQFF.

V gene TRBV12-3 or TRBV12-4 combines with J gene TRBJ2-2; tentatively, D is TRBD2 (5 bases). The CDR3 consists of 13 residues. Trimming stripped 6 bases from V and 6 bases from J, with 11 bases between. The CDR3 DNA reads TGTGCCAGCAGACCCGGGGTTTCCGGGGAGCTGTTTTTT. It specifies CASRPGVSGELFF.

The chain joins TRBV3-1 (or the pseudogene TRBV3-2) to TRBJ1-5, with 7 bases identical to TRBD1. This CDR3 has 14 amino acids. The germline V gene has CDR1 LGHDT and CDR2 YNNKEL (reference sequence). After removal of 4 bases from V and 6 bases from J, the junction contained 6 bases not matched to a gene. The CDR3 is CASSLGTARQPQHF. DNA for the CDR3: TGTGCCAGCAGCCTAGGGACAGCCCGTCAGCCCCAGCATTTT.

Here the CDR3 reads CASSSSGQYTGELFF. The DNA of the CDR3 is TGTGCCAGTAGTAGCTCAGGACAGTACACCGGGGAGCTGTTTTTT. The chain has TRBV19 and TRBJ2-2; D might be TRBD1 (6 bases). This CDR3 region has 15 residues. The ends were cut back, 4 bases at V and 3 bases at J, with 12 bases in the middle. Germline V gene sequence: CDR1 LNHDA, CDR2 SQIVND (reference sequence).

The chain combines TRBV6-2 or TRBV6-3 with TRBJ2-6; the match to TRBD1 covers 8 bases. V dropped 1 base and J dropped 0; count of bases not matched to a gene: 5. The CDR3 consists of 18 residues. Germline-derived CDR1 and CDR2 are MNHEY and SVGEGT. The CDR3 protein is CASSYLTGALSGANVLTF. For the CDR3, the DNA is TGTGCCAGCAGTTACTTGACAGGGGCGCTCTCTGGGGCCAACGTCCTGACTTTC.